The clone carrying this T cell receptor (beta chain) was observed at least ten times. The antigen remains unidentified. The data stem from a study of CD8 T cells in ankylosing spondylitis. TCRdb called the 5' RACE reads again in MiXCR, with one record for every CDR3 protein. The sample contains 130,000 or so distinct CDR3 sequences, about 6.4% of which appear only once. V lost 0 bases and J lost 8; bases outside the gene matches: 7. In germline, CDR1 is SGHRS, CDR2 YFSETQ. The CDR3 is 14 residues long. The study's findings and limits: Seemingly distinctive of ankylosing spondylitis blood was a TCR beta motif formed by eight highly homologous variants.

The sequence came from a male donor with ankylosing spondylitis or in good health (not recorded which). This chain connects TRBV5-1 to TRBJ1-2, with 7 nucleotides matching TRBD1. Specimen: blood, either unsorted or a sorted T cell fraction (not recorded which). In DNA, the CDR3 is TGCGCCAGCAGCTTGGTAGGGGGCATTCAGGGCTACACCTTC. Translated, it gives CASSLVGGIQGYTF.